A selection of T cell receptor beta chains follows, all from one sample in a study of human T cells and chemical hapten exposure. Each CDR3 protein is one row after TCRdb ran MiXCR on the RACE reads. The data hold about 350,000 distinct CDR3 sequences, with 4.5% to 5.5% observed a single time. The sequencing used whole blood, collected in connection with sensitization to the hapten diphenylcyclopropenone (DPC). The source is a woman between 18 and 29 years old with alopecia areata. Some clones in this sample may be carry-over from other donors' samples. Each CDR3 is given with its conserved first and last residue.

J gene: TRBJ2-3; V gene: TRBV7-7; CDR3 protein: CASSPELAPDTQYF
J gene: TRBJ2-7; V gene: TRBV3-1; CDR3 protein: CASSRSGEQYF
J gene: TRBJ2-7; V gene: TRBV20-1; CDR3 protein: CSARDPQRGVFYEQYF
J gene: TRBJ2-5; V gene: TRBV4-1; CDR3 protein: CASSHIMGQGKETQYF
J gene: TRBJ1-2; V gene: TRBV14; CDR3 protein: CASYRETGYGYTF
J gene: TRBJ2-3; V gene: TRBV20-1; CDR3 protein: CSARAVPSQYF
J gene: TRBJ1-3; V gene: TRBV6-1; CDR3 protein: CASSSGVSSGNTIYF
J gene: TRBJ2-3; V gene: TRBV4-2; CDR3 protein: CASSPRVGGASDTQYF
J gene: TRBJ2-6; V gene: TRBV10-3; CDR3 protein: CAISESTESDWEGANVLTF
J gene: TRBJ1-1; V gene: TRBV7-9; CDR3 protein: CASSFGGQATEAFF
J gene: TRBJ2-1; V gene: TRBV7-9; CDR3 protein: CASSSNRDRGIDNEQFF
J gene: TRBJ1-1; V gene: TRBV3-1; CDR3 protein: CASSQDSGGRMNTEAFF
J gene: TRBJ2-5; V gene: TRBV12-3/TRBV12-4; CDR3 protein: CASSFEQRGQYF
J gene: TRBJ2-2; V gene: TRBV25-1; CDR3 protein: CASIRDASTGELFF
J gene: TRBJ1-4; V gene: TRBV11-2; CDR3 protein: CASSLEQGRKLFF
J gene: TRBJ2-4; V gene: TRBV11-2; CDR3 protein: CASSLDRIDIQYF
J gene: TRBJ2-5; V gene: TRBV7-2; CDR3 protein: CASSRKTGEETQYF
J gene: TRBJ1-2; V gene: TRBV4-3; CDR3 protein: CASSQETGQGSWSDYGYTF
J gene: TRBJ1-1; V gene: TRBV7-2; CDR3 protein: CASSLVVGQSFEAFF
J gene: TRBJ1-5; V gene: TRBV20-1; CDR3 protein: CSAGSGLGYGNQPQHF
J gene: TRBJ2-5; V gene: TRBV7-3; CDR3 protein: CASSLGTKETQYF
J gene: TRBJ2-1; V gene: TRBV5-8; CDR3 protein: CASSLAGTGKNEQFF
J gene: TRBJ2-1; V gene: TRBV7-9; CDR3 protein: CASSLAATSGQFF
J gene: TRBJ2-3; V gene: TRBV5-6; CDR3 protein: CASSPGLAGGQSTDTQYF
J gene: TRBJ1-5; V gene: TRBV12-3/TRBV12-4; CDR3 protein: CASSFPQGQGIQPQHF
J gene: TRBJ1-2; V gene: TRBV6-5; CDR3 protein: CASSYSLRREGYTF
J gene: TRBJ1-1; V gene: TRBV20-1; CDR3 protein: CSASSGGGTEAFF
J gene: TRBJ1-3; V gene: TRBV14; CDR3 protein: CASSQDLLAFSGNTIYF
J gene: TRBJ1-5; V gene: TRBV20-1; CDR3 protein: CSARRQGNQPQHF
J gene: TRBJ1-5; V gene: TRBV28; CDR3 protein: CASIEPDLAQPQHF
J gene: TRBJ2-2; V gene: TRBV29-1; CDR3 protein: CSVKDGTGSGELFF
J gene: TRBJ1-3; V gene: TRBV28; CDR3 protein: CASSKLANTIYF
J gene: TRBJ1-2; V gene: TRBV7-9; CDR3 protein: CASTQDSNYGYTF
J gene: TRBJ1-2; V gene: TRBV5-5; CDR3 protein: CASSLKQGNYGYTF
J gene: TRBJ2-2; V gene: TRBV7-9; CDR3 protein: CASSQGQGAPNTGELFF
J gene: TRBJ2-7; V gene: TRBV9; CDR3 protein: CASSVGVEGRYEQYF
J gene: TRBJ2-3; V gene: TRBV7-2; CDR3 protein: CASSAGPTNTQYF
J gene: TRBJ1-1; V gene: TRBV6-1; CDR3 protein: CASSEKWGGTEAFF
J gene: TRBJ1-1; V gene: TRBV27; CDR3 protein: CASSSAIGNTEAFF
J gene: TRBJ1-3; V gene: TRBV6-5; CDR3 protein: CASSRGSGNTIYF
J gene: TRBJ1-6; V gene: TRBV7-6; CDR3 protein: CASSLEAMGFTYNSPLHF
J gene: TRBJ2-3; V gene: TRBV6-2/TRBV6-3; CDR3 protein: CASSYSKFAAVSTDTQYF
J gene: TRBJ2-3; V gene: TRBV6-4; CDR3 protein: CASSEIGGEVDTQYF
J gene: TRBJ2-5; V gene: TRBV29-1; CDR3 protein: CSVEGQAETQYF
J gene: TRBJ2-3; V gene: TRBV20-1; CDR3 protein: CSAYRAGVTDTQYF
J gene: TRBJ2-5; V gene: TRBV9; CDR3 protein: CASSVVLAGEETQYF
J gene: TRBJ1-3; V gene: TRBV2; CDR3 protein: CASSATGSSGNTIYF
J gene: TRBJ2-6; V gene: TRBV10-3; CDR3 protein: CAISESIAQFPGANVLTF
J gene: TRBJ1-5; V gene: TRBV12-3/TRBV12-4; CDR3 protein: CASSLRGYDQPQHF
J gene: TRBJ1-2; V gene: TRBV6-5; CDR3 protein: CASSTGTDFNYGYTF
J gene: TRBJ1-2; V gene: TRBV29-1; CDR3 protein: CSVAGGAGSGYTF
J gene: TRBJ1-1; V gene: TRBV12-3/TRBV12-4; CDR3 protein: CASRQDRFNTEAFF
J gene: TRBJ2-3; V gene: TRBV29-1; CDR3 protein: CSVLGQGTDTQYF
J gene: TRBJ2-2; V gene: TRBV6-5; CDR3 protein: CASGRGDRNTGELFF